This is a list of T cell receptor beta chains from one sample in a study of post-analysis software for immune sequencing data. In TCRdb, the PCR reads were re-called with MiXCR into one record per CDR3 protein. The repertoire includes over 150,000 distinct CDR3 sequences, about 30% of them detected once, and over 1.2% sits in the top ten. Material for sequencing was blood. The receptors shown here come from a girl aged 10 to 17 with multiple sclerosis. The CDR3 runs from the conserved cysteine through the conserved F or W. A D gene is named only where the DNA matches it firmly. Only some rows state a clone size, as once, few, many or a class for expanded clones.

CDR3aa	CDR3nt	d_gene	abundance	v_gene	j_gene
CASSLGHPGQGYRNEQFF	TGTGCCAGCAGCTTAGGACATCCGGGACAGGGTTATAGGAATGAGCAGTTCTTC	TRBD1	many	TRBV7-6	TRBJ2-1
CASSKEGTPYLLAGGPYEQYF	TGTGCCAGCAGCAAAGAGGGGACGCCATACCTTCTCGCGGGAGGGCCCTACGAGCAGTACTTC	NA	many	TRBV21-1	TRBJ2-7
CASSLGGQGSGYTF	TGTGCCAGCAGCTTAGGGGGACAGGGTTCTGGCTACACCTTC	TRBD1	many	TRBV7-9	TRBJ1-2
CAWEPGTLGQGLYGYTF	TGTGCCTGGGAGCCTGGGACTCTGGGACAGGGTCTCTATGGCTACACCTTC	TRBD1	few	TRBV30	TRBJ1-2
CASSFWREAPNEQYF	TGTGCCAGCAGCTTCTGGCGGGAGGCCCCCAATGAGCAGTACTTC	TRBD2	NA	TRBV7-9	TRBJ2-7
CASSFRGETVNTEAFF	TGTGCCAGCAGCTTTCGGGGGGAGACCGTGAACACTGAAGCTTTCTTT	NA	NA	TRBV3-1	TRBJ1-1
CSARDGGAGNTIYF	TGCAGTGCGAGGGATGGAGGGGCCGGAAACACCATATATTTT	NA	NA	TRBV20-1	TRBJ1-3
CASSFSEETQYF	TGCGCCAGCAGCTTCAGCGAAGAGACCCAGTACTTC	NA	many	TRBV5-1	TRBJ2-5
CASSQGNLAKNIQYF	TGTGCCAGCAGCCAGGGCAATCTAGCCAAAAACATTCAGTACTTC	NA	many	TRBV3-1	TRBJ2-4
CSAQPGLHFSGYTF	TGCAGCGCCCAGCCGGGACTGCATTTTTCCGGCTACACCTTC	NA	NA	TRBV29-1	TRBJ1-2
CRFRHSYGYTF	TGCCGCTTTAGACACAGCTATGGCTACACCTTC	NA	many	TRBV20-1	TRBJ1-2
CASSYSHYLYGYTF	TGTGCCAGCAGTTACTCGCACTACCTCTATGGCTACACCTTC	NA	many	TRBV6-6	TRBJ1-2
CSARYRAEAQYF	TGCAGTGCTAGGTACAGGGCTGAGGCCCAGTACTTC	NA	NA	TRBV20-1	TRBJ2-5
CATSGTGNTEAFF	TGTGCCACTTCCGGGACAGGCAACACTGAAGCTTTCTTT	TRBD1	few	TRBV6-6	TRBJ1-1
CASSLVSIGEQFF	TGTGCCAGCAGTTTGGTCTCAATCGGTGAGCAGTTCTTC	NA	many	TRBV12-3/TRBV12-4	TRBJ2-1
CASSELQGNTIYF	TGTGCCAGCAGTGAACTGCAGGGAAACACCATATATTTT	NA	once	TRBV6-1	TRBJ1-3
CATSDPRAGADTQYF	TGTGCCACCAGTGATCCCCGGGCGGGCGCAGATACGCAGTATTTT	NA	few	TRBV24-1	TRBJ2-3
CSGASGRRDEQFF	TGCAGCGGGGCTAGCGGGAGGCGCGATGAGCAGTTCTTC	TRBD2	NA	TRBV29-1	TRBJ2-1
CASLSEWGNIQYF	TGTGCCAGCTTGTCAGAATGGGGAAACATTCAGTACTTC	NA	few	TRBV2	TRBJ2-4
CASSGSSEQYF	TGTGCCAGCAGCGGGTCCTCCGAGCAGTACTTC	NA	many	TRBV3-1	TRBJ2-7
CASNLDNSGGEQYF	TGCGCCAGCAACTTGGACAATTCAGGCGGGGAGCAGTACTTC	NA	once	TRBV5-1	TRBJ2-7
CASSLLAGGPQETQFF	TGTGCCAGCAGCCTACTAGCGGGAGGACCTCAAGAGACCCAGTTCTTC	TRBD2	NA	TRBV6-5	TRBJ2-1
CSVDTGAVYEQYF	TGCAGCGTTGATACTGGGGCGGTGTACGAGCAGTACTTC	NA	many	TRBV29-1	TRBJ2-7
CATSRAGETYGYTF	TGTGCCACCAGCAGAGCCGGGGAAACTTATGGCTACACCTTC	NA	many	TRBV15	TRBJ1-2
CASSLTGVNTEAFF	TGTGCCAGCAGCCTTACAGGGGTGAACACTGAAGCTTTCTTT	TRBD1	few	TRBV7-3	TRBJ1-1
CASSQDGGQGTDTQYF	TGTGCCAGCAGCCAAGATGGGGGACAGGGCACAGATACGCAGTATTTT	TRBD1	few	TRBV4-2	TRBJ2-3
CASSAPSHGTDTQYF	TGCGCCAGCAGCGCCCCTAGCCACGGCACAGATACGCAGTATTTT	NA	many	TRBV5-1	TRBJ2-3
CASSLSLPYGYTF	TGTGCCAGCAGTTTATCCCTGCCCTATGGCTACACCTTC	NA	many	TRBV12-3/TRBV12-4	TRBJ1-2
CASGFRDRGLLGYGYTF	TGTGCTAGTGGTTTTAGGGACAGGGGGCTCCTGGGCTATGGCTACACCTTC	TRBD1	few	TRBV12-5	TRBJ1-2
CASSTRRGNTYEQYF	TGTGCCAGCAGTACAAGGAGGGGGAACACCTACGAGCAGTACTTC	NA	many	TRBV28	TRBJ2-7
CASSSPGLAGYDEQYF	TGTGCCAGCAGTTCCCCTGGACTAGCGGGTTATGATGAGCAGTACTTC	TRBD2	few	TRBV27	TRBJ2-5
CASSSWKGQTNTEAFF	TGTGCCAGCAGTTCGTGGAAAGGACAAACGAACACTGAAGCTTTCTTT	NA	NA	TRBV12-3/TRBV12-4	TRBJ1-1
CAWSGGLAVEGQYF	TGTGCCTGGAGCGGTGGACTAGCAGTGGAGGGCCAGTACTTC	TRBD2	many	TRBV30	TRBJ2-5
CASSPNWEGYGYTF	TGTGCCAGCAGCCCAAACTGGGAAGGGTATGGCTACACCTTC	NA	NA	TRBV7-9	TRBJ1-2
CASSFVLADTYNEQFF	TGTGCCAGCAGTTTTGTCCTAGCCGATACCTACAATGAGCAGTTCTTC	NA	NA	TRBV28	TRBJ2-1
CSVMREGSYEQYF	TGCAGCGTTATGCGGGAGGGCTCCTACGAGCAGTACTTC	TRBD2	many	TRBV29-1	TRBJ2-7
CSAGRGGETQYF	TGCAGCGCCGGACGGGGCGGCGAGACCCAGTACTTC	NA	many	TRBV29-1	TRBJ2-5
CASRTLAWGDYNEQFF	TGTGCCAGCAGAACCCTCGCTTGGGGGGATTACAATGAGCAGTTCTTC	NA	many	TRBV5-4	TRBJ2-1
CTSSLEGGQDTQYF	TGCACCAGCAGCCTAGAGGGAGGGCAAGATACGCAGTATTTT	TRBD2	NA	TRBV5-1	TRBJ2-3
CASSLYAGELSNEQFF	TGTGCCAGCAGCTTATATGCGGGAGAACTGTCCAATGAGCAGTTCTTC	TRBD2	NA	TRBV4-2	TRBJ2-1
CASRAGNYNEQFF	TGCGCCAGCAGGGCCGGAAACTACAATGAGCAGTTCTTC	NA	NA	TRBV5-1	TRBJ2-1
CASSPSLGSYNEQFF	TGCGCCAGCAGCCCCAGCCTAGGTTCGTACAATGAGCAGTTCTTC	NA	many	TRBV4-1	TRBJ2-1
CASSVGGGANSPLHF	TGTGCCAGCAGCGTAGGTGGGGGAGCAAATTCACCCCTCCACTTT	NA	few	TRBV9	TRBJ1-6
CASSTGQRGDTQYF	TGCGCCAGCAGCACGGGACAAAGGGGAGATACGCAGTATTTT	NA	many	TRBV5-1	TRBJ2-3
CASSEYLLTGEPSGANVLTF	TGTGCCAGCAGTGAATATCTTTTGACAGGGGAGCCTTCTGGGGCCAACGTCCTGACTTTC	TRBD1	few	TRBV2	TRBJ2-6
CASSVRTSSYEQFF	TGTGCCAGCAGCGTTAGGACTAGCAGTTATGAGCAGTTCTTC	TRBD2	NA	TRBV7-8	TRBJ2-1
CASSLWGNTEAFF	TGTGCCAGCAGCCTCTGGGGAAACACTGAAGCTTTCTTT	NA	NA	TRBV6-5	TRBJ1-1
CASSVATGESEPPHF	TGTGCCAGCAGCGTTGCCACAGGGGAATCTGAACCCCCCCACTTT	TRBD1	few	TRBV9	TRBJ1-6
CASIGADTQYF	TGCGCCAGCATTGGGGCAGATACGCAGTATTTT	NA	few	TRBV4-1	TRBJ2-3
CATSRAAGGNQPQHF	TGTGCCACCAGCAGAGCCGCAGGGGGAAATCAGCCCCAGCATTTT	TRBD1	NA	TRBV15	TRBJ1-5
CASSQVAGGGTEAFF	TGCGCCAGCAGCCAAGTCGCAGGGGGAGGCACTGAAGCTTTCTTT	TRBD1	NA	TRBV4-1	TRBJ1-1